This TCR beta chain was identified during a study of blood T cell repertoires in acute mononucleosis (TCRdb year 2020). A note on the overall study: Acute-phase samples were taken within 2 weeks of symptom onset, representing the primary response. The mean blood EBV load was 3.5 to 4 log10 genome copies per million B cells in acute infection and about 2.6 at convalescence. During acute infection, mean YVL-BR-specific and GLC-BM-specific cells made up about 1.9% and 1% of blood CD8 T cells. Overall study results and their limits: The low acute-to-convalescent clonotype overlap might be partly explained by sampling error, because only a fraction of each donor's blood was analyzed. With just a few donors in the cohort, the group averages were based on very few individuals. Both chains seemed to play a part in GLC-BM selection, with public TCRbeta motifs on BV14-BJ2 and BV20-BJ1 appearing together with a TCRalpha motif on AV5-AJ31. Only around 10% of unique acute clonotypes persisted into convalescence, yet these made up most of the response; new diverse de novo clonotypes seemingly replaced the rest.

Total RNA from at least 9,500 sorted tetramer+ CD8 T cells was reverse transcribed into cDNA for TCR profiling. PCR with primers that anneal to V and J regions amplified CDR3 regions and added unique molecular identifiers to track templates. Profiling of the TCRalpha and TCRbeta chains was done on the immunoSEQ platform, including the sequencing and error-correction standards of that platform. Under the source paper's analysis protocol: Clonal copy numbers were corrected for sequencing and PCR errors, and IMGT conventions were followed to define CDR3s. Analysis was limited to productive rearrangements and used immunoSEQ Analyzer versions 2.0 and 3.0, and gene-pairing frequencies were further processed in Microsoft Excel. V-J pairings were visualized as Circos plots, and CDR3 motifs were found with MEME plus a custom motifSearch program. The probability of generation of TCR sequences was calculated using the OLGA algorithm. Clonotypes found at both visits were termed persistent, clonotypes found only in the acute phase were termed nonpersistent, and clonotypes found only at convalescence were termed de novo. An amino acid clonotype used by more than one donor was defined as a public TCR. TCRdb took this table from immuneACCESS and kept in-frame rearrangements with V and J called. Such tables lack part of the clones; where checked against another copy, unresolved V genes explain under half of the gap, and the rest is unexplained. Clonal size and the V and J genes are those of that table, whereas D and trimming came from the DNA. The sample table shows thousands of clones, and 68% are seen once. Clones ranked in the top ten supply approximately 50% of the sample.

CDR1 is given as MGHRA and CDR2 as YSYEKL, both from the germline V gene. V is pared back by 0 bases and J by 6 bases, with 19 bases lying between the germline termini. From the cysteine up to the phenylalanine, the CDR3 has a length of 17 residues. The only DNA kept is the CDR3, 51 bases in frame from the first base. Concerning this clone: A far larger clone is one base from this, pointing to a likely read error. This specimen includes other DNA sequences encoding the same CDR3.

Taken with the paper, the label for time point translates to: acute infectious mononucleosis, at clinical presentation within 2 weeks of symptom onset (visit 1). Over primary infection, the study followed CD8 T cell responses to two immunodominant EBV epitopes: BRLF1 109 (YVL-BR) and BMLF1 280 (GLC-BM). A positive serum heterophile antibody test together with EBV viral capsid antigen-specific IgM pointed to primary EBV infection. Total CD8 T cells were first enriched from PBMCs by magnetic positive selection (MACS). Live CD3+ CD8+ tetramer+ cells were sorted on a FACSAria III to over 90% purity. A PE-conjugated tetramer loaded with the BMLF1 280-288 peptide was used to sort the cells. TCR repertoires of EBV epitope-specific CD8 T cells were deep-sequenced directly ex vivo after tetramer sorting, at acute infection and at convalescence. The donors were three individuals between about 18 and 29 years old who had clinical acute infectious mononucleosis along with laboratory evidence of primary EBV infection. Heparinized peripheral blood was collected once when donors presented clinically with mononucleosis symptoms and a second time roughly 6 months afterward. Ficoll-Paque density gradient centrifugation was used to isolate PBMCs.

Recombination linked TRBV4-1 to TRBJ2-3; matching of 6 bases hints at TRBD2 as the D gene. The TCR originated in a woman between 18 and 29 years old with infectious mononucleosis caused by EBV. Material: EBV GLC epitope tetramer+ CD8+ T cells sorted from PBMCs, obtained during acute infectious mononucleosis. Read against the paper, the sample's cell subset or site label means: CD8 T cells binding tetramer with EBV BMLF1 280-288 peptide (GLC-BM). For the CDR3, the sequence is CASSQDALGLATDTQYF. The nucleotides read TGCGCCAGCAGCCAAGATGCCCTGGGACTGGCCACTGATACGCAGTATTTT.